Below, 27 T cell receptor beta chains from the same sample are listed, as sequenced in a study of cytomegalovirus exposure and HLA in healthy donors (dated by TCRdb to 2015 to 2018). Library creation used the immunoSEQ multiplex PCR assay. A mixture of 60 forward primers for TCR Vbeta segments and 13 reverse primers for TCR Jbeta segments was used in the multiplex PCR. TCRdb stores this immuneACCESS table with in-frame sequences only. Part of the clones is absent; in the studies checked, under half of the shortfall reflects unresolved V genes, and no reason is known for the rest. The sample table contains around 94,000 clones; only one count was recorded for about 73% of them. The top ten clones comprise about 4.5% of the sample. The sequencing input was PBMCs. The receptors originated from a woman aged 40 to 55 in good health and CMV-seropositive.

The chain carries TRBV7-9 and TRBJ2-1, with 10 nucleotides matching TRBD2. Trimming at V came to 2 bases and at J to 2 bases, leaving 3 bases not matched to a gene. This CDR3 region has 16 residues. Germline-derived CDR1 and CDR2 are SEHNR and FQNEAQ (reference sequence). CDR3: CASSLQLAGAYNEQFF. The CDR3 region has the DNA TGTGCCAGCAGCTTACAGCTAGCGGGAGCCTACAATGAGCAGTTCTTC.

The chain uses TRBV5-5 and TRBJ1-5; no firm D call. V lost 4 bases to trimming and J lost 4 bases, with 12 bases between them. Per the germline V gene, CDR1 is SGHKS and CDR2 is YYEKEE (reference sequence). The CDR3 sequence is 14 residues long. CDR3 DNA: TGTGCCAGCAGCCCAGGACTGGTGAATCAGCCCCAGCATTTT. Translating it yields CASSPGLVNQPQHF.

The rearrangement joins TRBV28 to TRBJ1-2; D possibly corresponds to TRBD1 (5 bases). The length of the CDR3 is 12 residues. CDR1 and CDR2 from the germline V gene are MDHEN and SYDVKM. V lost 8 bases and J 5 bases, leaving 12 bases between the germline ends. The CDR3 here is CASAGFQYGYTF. The CDR3 coding sequence is TGTGCCAGCGCAGGGTTTCAGTATGGCTACACCTTC.

This chain uses TRBV27 with TRBJ1-1, with D tentatively TRBD1 (5 bases). Germline CDR1 reads MNHEY; CDR2 reads SMNVEV (reference sequence). This CDR3 has 15 amino acids. With 9 bases removed from V and 3 bases from J, the gap between germline ends came to 20 bases. As DNA, the CDR3 is TGTGCCAGTCTCCCTGGGGGGGTAGGGGACACTGAAGCTTTCTTT. Its translation: CASLPGGVGDTEAFF.

V gene TRBV9 combines with J gene TRBJ2-2, with 9 bases aligning to TRBD2. The CDR3 runs to 16 residues. Germline CDR1 is SGDLS and CDR2 is YYNGEE. J gave up 5 bases and V 0 bases, and 5 bases lay outside the gene matches. CDR3 sequence: CASSVGLAGWTGELFF. DNA for the CDR3: TGTGCCAGCAGCGTAGGGCTAGCGGGATGGACCGGGGAGCTGTTTTTT.

The genes are TRBV7-2 and TRBJ2-5; D may be TRBD2 (6 bases). The J call is doubtful: the DNA matches TRBJ2-7 better. The length of the CDR3 is 15 residues. Germline V lookup: CDR1 SGHTA, CDR2 FQGNSA. The CDR3 sequence: CASSPRDSVFYEQYF. The CDR3, as DNA: TGTGCCAGCAGCCCCCGGGACTCAGTTTTCTACGAGCAGTACTTC.

The chain links TRBV11-2 to TRBJ2-1; D is possibly TRBD2 (6 bases). Germline assignment: CDR1 SGHAT and CDR2 FQNNGV. Trimming removed 5 bases from V and 5 bases from J, with 16 bases in between. This CDR3 is 15 amino acids long. The CDR3 bases are TGTGCCAGCAGCCAGGGACTCCTCGGGGACAATGAGCAGTTCTTC. It translates to CASSQGLLGDNEQFF.

This sequence joins TRBV27 and TRBJ1-6; D might be TRBD1 (6 bases). Trimming stripped 4 bases from V and 7 bases from J, with 14 bases between. The CDR3 has 15 amino acids. The germline V gene encodes CDR1 MNHEY and CDR2 SMNVEV (reference sequence). The CDR3 protein is CASSSGVSENSPLHF. DNA of the CDR3: TGTGCCAGCAGTTCAGGGGTTTCGGAAAATTCACCCCTCCACTTT.

This rearrangement joins TRBV7-2 to TRBJ2-7, with D possibly matching TRBD1 (6 bases). CDR1 SGHTA and CDR2 FQGNSA come from the germline V gene. Trimming took 5 bases from V and 0 from J, leaving 14 bases between them. This CDR3 spans 15 amino acids. CDR3 nucleotides: TGTGCCAGCAGCCCGGTAGGGGGTTTCTCCTACGAGCAGTACTTC. Translating gives CASSPVGGFSYEQYF.

The chain uses TRBV4-3 and TRBJ2-1; a weak D match, TRBD2 (6 bases). V lost 0 bases and J lost 0, with 9 bases in between. The CDR3 loop spans 16 amino acids. Germline values: CDR1 LGHNA, CDR2 YSLEER. This chain's CDR3 is CASSQESGSSYNEQFF. The DNA for the CDR3 is TGCGCCAGCAGCCAAGAATCCGGGAGCTCCTACAATGAGCAGTTCTTC.

This clone occurred once. CDR3 coding DNA: TGTGCCAGCAGCCTCTGGGACATACGGAACACTGAAGCTTTCTTT. Its protein product is CASSLWDIRNTEAFF. This chain links TRBV11-2 with TRBJ1-1, with D possibly TRBD1 on 6 matching bases. CDR1 is SGHAT, CDR2 FQNNGV, per germline. CDR3 size: 15 residues. With 5 bases removed from V and 1 base from J, the gap between germline ends came to 14 bases.

J is TRBJ2-7 and V is TRBV6-1, with a possible D match to TRBD2 (7 bases). Germline assignment: CDR1 MNHNS and CDR2 SASEGT. V was cut by 0 bases and J by 2 bases, with 17 bases left in between. This CDR3 is 17 amino acids long. Here the CDR3 DNA reads TGTGCCAGCAGTGAAGCGCTTCGGGGGGCGATCACCTACGAGCAGTACTTC. It translates to CASSEALRGAITYEQYF.

The chain is built from TRBV5-1 and TRBJ2-5, with 9 bases that match TRBD1. The DNA matches TRBJ2-7 better at its end, which makes the J call doubtful. Looked up from germline, CDR1 is SGHRS and CDR2 is YFSETQ. The CDR3 has 14 amino acids. The CDR3 DNA is TGCGCCAGCAGCTTGACAGGGGGCTTTAACGAGCAGTACTTC. As protein: CASSLTGGFNEQYF.

This clone appeared a few times. The genes are TRBV19 and TRBJ1-5; tentative D call: TRBD1 (5 bases). The CDR3 length is 13 residues. CDR1 and CDR2 from the germline V gene are LNHDA and SQIVND (reference sequence). V was cut by 3 bases and J by 5 bases, with 8 bases left in between. In nucleotides, the CDR3 is TGTGCCAGTAGTATTTCCAGGGATCAGCCCCAGCATTTT. The encoded protein is CASSISRDQPQHF. The full variable domain, with the rest looked up from reference TRBV19 and TRBJ1-5, is DGGITQSPKYLFRKEGQNVTLSCEQNLNHDAMYWYRQDPGQGLRLIYYSQIVNDFQKGDIAEGYSVSREKKESFPLTVTSAQKNPTAFYLCASSISRDQPQHFGDGTRLSIL.

The chain has TRBV5-4 and TRBJ1-4; D may be TRBD1 (6 bases). The CDR3 extends over 14 amino acids. In germline, CDR1 is SGHNT, CDR2 YYREEE (reference sequence). V was pared by 4 bases and J by 4 bases, with 11 bases between. CDR3 in DNA: TGTGCCAGCAGCCACAGGGCCGGTAATGAAAAACTGTTTTTT. This codes for CASSHRAGNEKLFF.

This rearrangement joins TRBV4-3 to TRBJ2-3, with 11 bases aligning to TRBD2. Trimming cost V 5 bases and J 5 bases; bases outside gene matches: 3. CDR1 is LGHNA, CDR2 YSLEER, per germline. The CDR3 spans 14 residues. The CDR3 region has the DNA TGCGCCAGCAGCTCCGGGACTAGCGGAGATACGCAGTATTTT. Its protein product is CASSSGTSGDTQYF.

The chain's CDR3 is CASSPRTGGGYTF. DNA for the CDR3: TGTGCCAGCAGCCCAAGGACAGGGGGCGGCTACACCTTC. This sequence joins TRBV11-2 and TRBJ1-2; 11 bases agree with TRBD1. The germline CDR1 and CDR2 sequences are SGHAT and FQNNGV. V lost 5 bases and J lost 8; bases outside the gene matches: 4. CDR3 size: 13 residues.

J is TRBJ2-2 and V is TRBV9; 10 bases match TRBD2. Per germline, CDR1 SGDLS and CDR2 YYNGEE. V trimming: 2 bases; J trimming: 4 bases; junction bases outside the gene matches: 2. CDR3 length: 15 amino acids. The CDR3 region is CASSVSGRTTGELFF. Written as DNA, the CDR3 is TGTGCCAGCAGCGTTAGCGGGAGGACCACCGGGGAGCTGTTTTTT.

J is TRBJ2-3 and V is TRBV15; 8 positions match TRBD2. The germline CDR1 and CDR2 sequences are LNHNV and YYDKDF (reference sequence). The ends lost 5 bases at V and 0 bases at J; junction bases unmatched: 4. There are 15 residues in the CDR3. For the CDR3, the DNA is TGTGCCACCAGCCTCGGGGGGGCAAGCACAGATACGCAGTATTTT. Protein product: CATSLGGASTDTQYF.

The chain carries TRBV9 and TRBJ2-3, with unresolved D. Trimming removed 4 bases at V and 4 bases at J, with 16 bases between. The CDR3 totals 15 residues. The germline V gene has CDR1 SGDLS and CDR2 YYNGEE. CDR3 DNA sequence: TGTGCCAGCAGCTCCTCCGGTAGCAACTCAGATACGCAGTATTTT. It yields the protein CASSSSGSNSDTQYF.

This rearrangement joins TRBV29-1 to TRBJ2-7; TRBD2 might be the D (5 bases). The ends were cut back, 5 bases at V and 2 bases at J, with 10 bases in the middle. From germline, CDR1 is SQVTM and CDR2 ANQGSEA. This CDR3 has 12 amino acids. The CDR3 loop is CSVRSGPYEQYF. CDR3 nucleotide sequence: TGCAGCGTTAGGAGCGGTCCCTACGAGCAGTACTTC.

This chain links TRBV27 with TRBJ2-7; D is perhaps TRBD2 (8 bases). This CDR3 is 17 amino acids long. The germline V and J ends were trimmed by 6 bases and 6 bases, with 27 bases remaining between them. In germline, CDR1 is MNHEY, CDR2 SMNVEV (reference sequence). DNA for the CDR3: TGTGCCAGCAGCCCTACAGTCGGGGGGGGACAGCGATCCGAGCAGTACTTC. This encodes CASSPTVGGGQRSEQYF.

CDR3 coding DNA: TGTGCCACCAGGGTCGGGGACAGCGCCTACAATGAGCAGTTCTTC. It specifies CATRVGDSAYNEQFF. The V gene is TRBV15, the J gene TRBJ2-1, with 7 bases aligning to TRBD1. The J segment lost 2 bases and the V segment lost 6 bases, leaving 7 bases of the junction unmatched. This CDR3 is built from 15 residues. Germline assignment: CDR1 LNHNV and CDR2 YYDKDF (reference sequence).

The J gene is TRBJ2-5, the V gene TRBV19, with a tentative D call TRBD1 (6 bases). The J call is doubtful: the DNA matches TRBJ2-7 better. CDR1 is LNHDA, CDR2 SQIVND, per germline (reference sequence). This CDR3 spans 13 amino acids. The CDR3 reads CASSENRAYEQYF. The CDR3 region has the DNA TGTGCCAGTAGTGAGAACAGGGCCTACGAGCAGTACTTC.

The V and J genes are TRBV28 and TRBJ2-5; 10 nucleotides line up with TRBD2. The end of the DNA fits TRBJ2-7 better, so the J call may be wrong. The CDR3 runs to 14 residues. Per the germline V gene, CDR1 is MDHEN and CDR2 is SYDVKM. Written as DNA, the CDR3 is TGTGCCAGCTCTGGACTAGCGGCCTTCTACGAGCAGTACTTC. Translated: CASSGLAAFYEQYF.

The chain joins TRBV7-5 to TRBJ2-7; the table's D call, TRBD2, was not checked against the DNA. TRBV7-5 is reported as a pseudogene. The CDR3 covers 16 residues. The CDR3: CARLGNSGRMTYEQYF. The CDR3 nucleotides read TGTGCCAGACTGGGGAATAGCGGGAGAATGACCTACGAGCAGTACTTC.

The gene calls are TRBV6-1 and TRBJ2-3; D possibly corresponds to TRBD2 (6 bases). V lost 10 bases, J lost 4 bases, and 9 bases lay in between. The CDR3 has 11 amino acids. In germline, CDR1 is MNHNS, CDR2 SASEGT. The CDR3 DNA reads as TGTGCCATCAGGAGGGCAGATACGCAGTATTTT. Residues: CAIRRADTQYF.